The clone carrying this T cell receptor (beta chain) came up many times. As yet, its antigen is unknown. Amplification of TCR beta CDR3 from genomic DNA used two-round multiplex PCR. Each TRBV and TRBJ gene had its own primer in the first PCR round. One entry per CDR3 protein results from TCRdb running MiXCR on the multiplex PCR reads. Seen here are roughly 18,000 distinct CDR3 sequences, roughly two fifths observed once, and the top ten hold roughly 43%. The data are from a study of prognosis after radiotherapy for stage I lung cancer. Looking at the study overall: Non-small cell lung cancer patients at stage I were enrolled between early 2018 and early 2019. Progression was not significant in under 16 patients, whereas a few developed distant metastases (median 7 months) after radiotherapy.

Study results and caveats: It was in patients who developed distant metastases that Shannon entropy after stereotactic body radiation therapy was lower.

The sequences come from PBMCs, collected before or after stereotactic body radiation therapy (not recorded which). The TCR sequence derives from a donor aged 50 or older with non-small cell lung cancer.

The CDR3 loop reads CASSIEGNDQPQHF. The DNA of the CDR3 is TGTGCCAGTAGTATAGAAGGGAACGATCAGCCCCAGCATTTT. This chain uses TRBV19 with TRBJ1-5; D remains ambiguous. Germline assignment: CDR1 LNHDA and CDR2 SQIVND (reference sequence). V gave up 0 bases and J gave up 5 bases, with 8 bases separating them. This CDR3 is built from 14 residues.